The clone carrying this TCR beta chain was seen more than once but under ten times. The antigen remains undetermined. This specimen belongs to a study of T cells in Graves' hyperthyroidism and ophthalmopathy. On the study more broadly: Prior to any treatment, at the point of initial diagnosis, peripheral blood was collected. General study findings and limits: Appearing also in blood were most of the thyroid clonotypes expanded above 0.001.

When ophthalmopathy did not progress within 18 months, Graves' hyperthyroidism was considered stable. The patients, who ranged from 18 to 65 in age, presented with newly diagnosed hyperthyroidism lasting under 2 months. From RNA transcripts, TCR beta CDR3 regions were amplified. An initial round of RT-PCR targeting the TCR CDR3 relied on the HTBI primer set. TCRdb ran MiXCR on the multiplex PCR reads and lists one entry per CDR3 protein. The sample contains 350,000 to 400,000 distinct CDR3 sequences, roughly 14% of which appear only once. This CDR3 region has 20 residues. V dropped 2 bases and J dropped 1 base, with 25 bases sitting between them. Germline V CDR1 and CDR2: SGHRS, YFSETQ.

The TCR originated in a woman in her sixties or seventies with Graves' hyperthyroidism. V is TRBV5-1 and J is TRBJ1-3, with D perhaps matching TRBD1 (5 bases). The specimen sequenced was blood. The CDR3 here is CASSFGGVPGWGPSGNTIYF. CDR3 DNA: TGCGCCAGCAGCTTCGGTGGGGTCCCTGGCTGGGGCCCTTCTGGAAACACCATATATTTT.